Sequencing of this TCR beta chain was carried out in a study of cytomegalovirus exposure and HLA in healthy donors. Study findings and constraints: Reports showed the classifier diagnosing cytomegalovirus status with high specificity and sensitivity. Of the V segments, some could not be distinguished, including TRBV6-2 and TRBV6-3, and were excluded.

With 60 Vbeta and 13 Jbeta primers, the PCR was carried out. Clones were read by immunoSEQ multiplex PCR, and TCRdb kept only the in-frame ones, dropping some. The data contain 55,000 to 80,000 clones, 78% of them seen just once; the ten biggest clones take up 9.7%. Germline CDR1 and CDR2: WNHNN and SYGVQD (reference sequence). V lost 3 bases, J lost 9 bases, and 12 bases stayed unmatched. This CDR3 contains 15 residues. Note on this clone: Its antigen is not identified.

Sequencing was performed on PBMCs. The genes are TRBV10-1 and TRBJ2-3, with 7 positions matching TRBD2. The TCR sequence derives from a man aged 40-49 years in good health and CMV-seronegative. The DNA of the CDR3 is TGCGCCAGCAGTGAACGGCGGGGGAGCACAGGAACGCAGTATTTT. Its translation: CASSERRGSTGTQYF.